These T cell receptor beta chains were read from a single sample in a study of blood T cells in healthy people across ages. TCRdb re-derived calls from the 5' RACE reads in MiXCR, one entry per CDR3 protein. The top ten clones hold 9% to 9.5% of a sample with some 760,000 distinct CDR3 sequences, approximately 25% of them seen once. This same sample was also taken into another study, of T cells of mothers and their children.

Sequenced: blood. These receptor sequences come from a boy younger than 18 in good health. Both conserved end residues are part of each CDR3. Each record gives: V gene, D gene, clone size, J gene, CDR3 protein, CDR3 DNA. D genes are given only for firm matches. For some rows the clone size is stated as once, few or many, or as a class when expanded; others skip it.

v_call: TRBV29-1
d_call: TRBD1
clone_size: .
j_call: TRBJ2-1
cdr3_aa: CSVEGSGQDNEQFF
cdr3_nt: TGCAGCGTTGAGGGGTCGGGACAGGACAATGAGCAGTTCTTC

v_call: TRBV7-9
d_call: .
clone_size: .
j_call: TRBJ2-5
cdr3_aa: CASSQKALGAETQYF
cdr3_nt: TGTGCCAGCAGCCAAAAGGCCCTAGGGGCTGAGACCCAGTACTTC

v_call: TRBV7-6
d_call: .
clone_size: few
j_call: TRBJ1-6
cdr3_aa: CASSLVEGWSSPLHF
cdr3_nt: TGTGCCAGCAGCTTAGTCGAGGGTTGGTCCTCACCCCTCCACTTT

v_call: TRBV7-8
d_call: .
clone_size: few
j_call: TRBJ2-3
cdr3_aa: CASSLARITDTQYF
cdr3_nt: TGTGCCAGCAGCTTAGCCCGGATCACAGATACGCAGTATTTT

v_call: TRBV6-6
d_call: TRBD2
clone_size: few
j_call: TRBJ2-3
cdr3_aa: CASSYFSGGLSTDTQYF
cdr3_nt: TGTGCCAGCAGTTACTTTAGCGGGGGCCTTAGCACAGATACGCAGTATTTT

v_call: TRBV7-9
d_call: .
clone_size: many
j_call: TRBJ1-1
cdr3_aa: CASSLDTNTEAFF
cdr3_nt: TGTGCCAGCAGCTTAGACACGAACACTGAAGCTTTCTTT

v_call: TRBV24-1
d_call: .
clone_size: .
j_call: TRBJ2-1
cdr3_aa: CATSDSSSETPYNEQFF
cdr3_nt: TGTGCCACCAGTGATTCCTCTAGCGAAACCCCTTACAATGAGCAGTTCTTC

v_call: TRBV7-9
d_call: .
clone_size: few
j_call: TRBJ2-5
cdr3_aa: CASSWTTGETQYF
cdr3_nt: TGTGCCAGCAGCTGGACAACAGGAGAGACCCAGTACTTC

v_call: TRBV27
d_call: .
clone_size: few
j_call: TRBJ1-2
cdr3_aa: CASSFPQGGYTF
cdr3_nt: TGTGCCAGCAGTTTTCCCCAGGGAGGCTACACCTTC

v_call: TRBV6-1
d_call: .
clone_size: .
j_call: TRBJ2-3
cdr3_aa: CASSWHDTQYF
cdr3_nt: TGTGCCAGCAGTTGGCACGATACGCAGTATTTT

v_call: TRBV10-3
d_call: TRBD2
clone_size: few
j_call: TRBJ2-5
cdr3_aa: CAISPAGVETQYF
cdr3_nt: TGTGCCATCAGCCCAGCGGGGGTGGAGACCCAGTACTTC

v_call: TRBV21-1
d_call: .
clone_size: few
j_call: TRBJ2-1
cdr3_aa: CASSKSASDEQFF
cdr3_nt: TGTGCCAGCAGCAAATCGGCTTCGGATGAGCAGTTCTTC

v_call: TRBV12-3/TRBV12-4
d_call: TRBD1
clone_size: .
j_call: TRBJ1-1
cdr3_aa: CASLGQMNTEAFF
cdr3_nt: TGTGCCAGTCTGGGACAGATGAACACTGAAGCTTTCTTT

v_call: TRBV3-1
d_call: .
clone_size: few
j_call: TRBJ2-1
cdr3_aa: CASSQDPRINEQFF
cdr3_nt: TGTGCCAGCAGCCAAGATCCGCGTATCAATGAGCAGTTCTTC

v_call: TRBV20-1
d_call: .
clone_size: few
j_call: TRBJ2-4
cdr3_aa: CSPENTPSKLAKNIQYF
cdr3_nt: TGCAGTCCAGAAAATACCCCATCGAAGCTAGCCAAAAACATTCAGTACTTC

v_call: TRBV4-2
d_call: .
clone_size: .
j_call: TRBJ2-3
cdr3_aa: CASSQDLRDTDTQYF
cdr3_nt: TGTGCCAGCAGCCAAGATCTCAGGGACACAGATACGCAGTATTTT

v_call: TRBV20-1
d_call: .
clone_size: .
j_call: TRBJ2-2
cdr3_aa: CSARDSGGITGELFF
cdr3_nt: TGCAGTGCTAGAGATTCTGGCGGCATCACCGGGGAGCTGTTTTTT

v_call: TRBV5-4
d_call: .
clone_size: few
j_call: TRBJ1-1
cdr3_aa: CASSFAQGNTEAFF
cdr3_nt: TGTGCCAGCAGCTTTGCACAGGGGAACACTGAAGCTTTCTTT

v_call: TRBV20-1
d_call: TRBD1
clone_size: .
j_call: TRBJ2-1
cdr3_aa: CSARGQVDEQFF
cdr3_nt: TGCAGTGCTAGGGGACAGGTGGATGAGCAGTTCTTC